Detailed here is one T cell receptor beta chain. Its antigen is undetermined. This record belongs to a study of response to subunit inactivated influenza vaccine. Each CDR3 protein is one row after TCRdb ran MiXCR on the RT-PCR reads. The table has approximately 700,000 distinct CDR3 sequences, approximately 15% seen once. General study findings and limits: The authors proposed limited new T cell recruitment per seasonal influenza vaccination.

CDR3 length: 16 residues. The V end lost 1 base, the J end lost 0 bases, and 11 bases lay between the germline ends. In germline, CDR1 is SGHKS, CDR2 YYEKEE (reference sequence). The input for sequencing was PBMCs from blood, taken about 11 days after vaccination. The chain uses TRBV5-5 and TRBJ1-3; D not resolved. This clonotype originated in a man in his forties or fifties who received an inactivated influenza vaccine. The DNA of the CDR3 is TGTGCCAGCAGCTTGACGTGGGGTACCTCTGGAAACACCATATATTTT. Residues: CASSLTWGTSGNTIYF.